The sequence of this T cell receptor (beta chain) was determined in a study of T cell changes during pregnancy in multiple sclerosis. Generated by immunoSEQ multiplex PCR, the TCRdb table keeps only in-frame clones and is missing some. Of more than 80,000 clones in the sample, 90% to 95% were seen once. The sequence was obtained from a female donor in good health, serving as a control in a pregnancy study. Some clones in this sample may be carry-over from other donors' samples. Sample: PBMCs, taken in the first trimester of pregnancy.

CDR3 residues: CASSQGSEAGKEQYF. CDR3 bases: TGTGCCAGCAGCCAGGGATCTGAAGCGGGAAAGGAGCAGTACTTC. The chain uses TRBV14 and TRBJ2-7, with TRBD2 matching 7 bases. The V gene's germline CDR1 is SGHDN and CDR2 FVKESK. The CDR3 has 15 residues. V was pared by 3 bases and J by 7 bases, with 12 bases of the junction left unmatched.